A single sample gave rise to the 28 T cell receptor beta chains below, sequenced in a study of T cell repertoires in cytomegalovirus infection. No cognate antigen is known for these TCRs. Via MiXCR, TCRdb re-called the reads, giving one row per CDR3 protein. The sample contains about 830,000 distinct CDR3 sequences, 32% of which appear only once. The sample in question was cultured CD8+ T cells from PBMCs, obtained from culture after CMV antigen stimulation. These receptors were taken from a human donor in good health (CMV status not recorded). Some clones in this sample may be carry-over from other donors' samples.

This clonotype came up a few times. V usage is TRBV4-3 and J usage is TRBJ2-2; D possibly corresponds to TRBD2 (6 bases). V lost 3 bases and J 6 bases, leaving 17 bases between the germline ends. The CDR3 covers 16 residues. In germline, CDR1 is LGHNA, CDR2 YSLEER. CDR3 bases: TGCGCCAGCAGCCATGTTGGGACTCCGGATCCCGGGGAGCTGTTTTTT. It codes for CASSHVGTPDPGELFF.

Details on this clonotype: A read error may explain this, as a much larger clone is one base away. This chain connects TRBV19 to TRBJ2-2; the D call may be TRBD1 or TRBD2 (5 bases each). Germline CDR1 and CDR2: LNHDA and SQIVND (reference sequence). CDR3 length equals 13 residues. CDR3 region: CVSSMGDTGELFF. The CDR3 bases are TGTGTCAGTAGTATGGGGGACACCGGGGAGCTGTTTTTT.

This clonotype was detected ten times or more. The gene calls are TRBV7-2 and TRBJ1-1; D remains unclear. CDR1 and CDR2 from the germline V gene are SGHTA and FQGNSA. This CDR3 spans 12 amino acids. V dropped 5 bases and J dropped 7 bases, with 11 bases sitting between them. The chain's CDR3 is CASSPGLGEAFF. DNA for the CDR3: TGTGCCAGCAGCCCCGGACTGGGTGAAGCTTTCTTT.

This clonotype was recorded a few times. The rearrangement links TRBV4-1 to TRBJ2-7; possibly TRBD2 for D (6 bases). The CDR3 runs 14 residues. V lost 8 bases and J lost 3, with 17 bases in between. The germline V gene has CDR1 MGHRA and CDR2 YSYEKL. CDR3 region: CASEIRDGGYEQYF. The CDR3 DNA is TGCGCCAGCGAGATCCGGGACGGGGGCTACGAGCAGTACTTC.

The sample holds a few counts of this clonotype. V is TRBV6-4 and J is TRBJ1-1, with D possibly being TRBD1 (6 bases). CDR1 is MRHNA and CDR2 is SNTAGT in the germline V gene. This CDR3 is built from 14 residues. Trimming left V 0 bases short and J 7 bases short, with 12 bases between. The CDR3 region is CASSDSRRTDEAFF. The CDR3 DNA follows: TGTGCCAGCAGTGACTCACGCCGGACAGATGAAGCTTTCTTT.

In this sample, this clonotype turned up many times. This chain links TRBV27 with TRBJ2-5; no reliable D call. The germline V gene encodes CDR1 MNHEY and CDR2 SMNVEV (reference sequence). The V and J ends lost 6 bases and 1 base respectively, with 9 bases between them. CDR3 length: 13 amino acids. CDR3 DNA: TGTGCCAGCAGCTTGAGTTTCCAAGAGACCCAGTACTTC. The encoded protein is CASSLSFQETQYF.

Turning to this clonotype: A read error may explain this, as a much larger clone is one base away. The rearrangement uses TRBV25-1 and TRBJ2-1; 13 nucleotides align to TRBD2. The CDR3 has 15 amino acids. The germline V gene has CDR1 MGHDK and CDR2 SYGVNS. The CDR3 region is CVSTTSGGAYNEQFF. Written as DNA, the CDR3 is TGTGTCAGCACTACTAGCGGGGGGGCCTACAATGAGCAGTTCTTC.

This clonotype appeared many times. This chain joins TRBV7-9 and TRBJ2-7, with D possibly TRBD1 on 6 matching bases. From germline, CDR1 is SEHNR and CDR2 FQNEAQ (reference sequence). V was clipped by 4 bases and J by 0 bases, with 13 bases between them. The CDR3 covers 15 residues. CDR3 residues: CASSSGHLSSYEQYF. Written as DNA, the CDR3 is TGTGCCAGCAGCTCGGGACACCTGAGCTCCTACGAGCAGTACTTC.

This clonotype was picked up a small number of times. CDR3 amino acids: CASSLTVQGDTEAFF. The CDR3 coding sequence is TGTGCCAGCAGTTTAACGGTACAGGGGGACACTGAAGCTTTCTTT. The chain recombines TRBV12-3 or TRBV12-4 with TRBJ1-1, with TRBD1 identical over 8 bases. With V trimmed by 2 bases and J by 3 bases, 5 bases remained unmatched. The length of the CDR3 is 15 residues.

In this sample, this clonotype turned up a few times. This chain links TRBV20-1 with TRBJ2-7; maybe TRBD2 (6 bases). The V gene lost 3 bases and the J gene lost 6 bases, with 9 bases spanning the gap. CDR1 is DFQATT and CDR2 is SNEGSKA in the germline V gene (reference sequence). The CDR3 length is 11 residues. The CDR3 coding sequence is TGCAGTGCTAGTTGGGGGGTCGAGCAGTACGTC. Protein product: CSASWGVEQYV.

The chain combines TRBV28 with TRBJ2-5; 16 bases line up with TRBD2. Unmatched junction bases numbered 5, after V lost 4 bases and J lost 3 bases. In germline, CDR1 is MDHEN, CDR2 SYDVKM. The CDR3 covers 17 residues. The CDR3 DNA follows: TGTGCCAGCAGTTCCGGGACTAGCGGGGGGGCCGAAGAGACCCAGTACTTC. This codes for CASSSGTSGGAEETQYF.

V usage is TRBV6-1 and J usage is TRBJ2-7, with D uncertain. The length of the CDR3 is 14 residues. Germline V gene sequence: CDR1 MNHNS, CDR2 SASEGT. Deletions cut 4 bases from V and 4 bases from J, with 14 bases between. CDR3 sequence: CASSGLTQFYEQYF. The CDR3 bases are TGTGCCAGCAGTGGACTGACCCAGTTTTACGAGCAGTACTTC.

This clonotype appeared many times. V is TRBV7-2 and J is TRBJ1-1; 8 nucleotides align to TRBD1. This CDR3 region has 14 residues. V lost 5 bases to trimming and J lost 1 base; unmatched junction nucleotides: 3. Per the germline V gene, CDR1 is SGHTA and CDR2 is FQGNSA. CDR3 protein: CASSQDRANTEAFF. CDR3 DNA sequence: TGTGCCAGCAGCCAGGACAGGGCGAACACTGAAGCTTTCTTT. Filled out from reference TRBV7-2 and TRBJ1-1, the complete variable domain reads GAGVSQSPSNKVTEKGKDVELRCDPISGHTALYWYRQSLGQGLEFLIYFQGNSAPDKSGLPSDRFSAERTGGSVSTLTIQRTQQEDSAVYLCASSQDRANTEAFFGQGTRLTVV.

The CDR3, as DNA: TGCAGCGTTGAAACAGGGGTCTACGAGCAGTACTTC. Translation: CSVETGVYEQYF. V and J are TRBV29-1 and TRBJ2-7, with 7 bases identical to TRBD1. Germline-derived CDR1 and CDR2 are SQVTM and ANQGSEA. The CDR3 is made up of 12 amino acids. With 2 bases clipped from V and 3 bases from J, the junction kept 1 base outside the gene matches.

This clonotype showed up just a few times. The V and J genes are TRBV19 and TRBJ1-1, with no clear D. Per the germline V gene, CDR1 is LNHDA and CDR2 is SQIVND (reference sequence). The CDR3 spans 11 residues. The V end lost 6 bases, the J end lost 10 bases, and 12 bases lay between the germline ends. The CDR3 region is CASREARGAFF. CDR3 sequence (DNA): TGTGCCAGTAGGGAGGCGCGAGGAGCTTTCTTT. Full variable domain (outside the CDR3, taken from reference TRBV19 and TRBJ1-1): DGGITQSPKYLFRKEGQNVTLSCEQNLNHDAMYWYRQDPGQGLRLIYYSQIVNDFQKGDIAEGYSVSREKKESFPLTVTSAQKNPTAFYLCASREARGAFFGQGTRLTVV.

The CDR3 sequence: CASSFGTGGARDTEAFF. Here the CDR3 DNA reads TGCGCCAGCAGCTTCGGGACAGGGGGGGCCCGGGACACTGAAGCTTTCTTT. V gene TRBV5-1 combines with J gene TRBJ1-1; the match to TRBD1 covers 11 bases. Germline CDR1 and CDR2: SGHRS and YFSETQ. The CDR3 totals 17 residues. V was clipped by 2 bases and J by 3 bases; unmatched bases: 9.

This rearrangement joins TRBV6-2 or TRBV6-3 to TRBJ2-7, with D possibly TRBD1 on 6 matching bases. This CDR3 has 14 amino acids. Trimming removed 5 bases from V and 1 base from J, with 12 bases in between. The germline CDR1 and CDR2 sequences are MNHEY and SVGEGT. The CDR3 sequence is CASSPRDTSYEQYV. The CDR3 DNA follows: TGTGCCAGCAGTCCCCGGGACACTTCCTACGAGCAGTACGTC.

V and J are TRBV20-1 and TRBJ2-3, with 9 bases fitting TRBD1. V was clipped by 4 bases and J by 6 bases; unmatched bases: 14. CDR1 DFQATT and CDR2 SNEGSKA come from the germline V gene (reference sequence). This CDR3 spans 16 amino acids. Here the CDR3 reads CSATESRDRGVDTQYF. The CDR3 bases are TGCAGTGCTACCGAAAGTAGAGACAGGGGGGTGGATACGCAGTATTTT.

The CDR3 region has the DNA TGTGCCAGCAGCCTATTTACAGGGAGCTATAATTCACCCCTCCACTTT. Its protein product is CASSLFTGSYNSPLHF. This rearrangement joins TRBV7-2 to TRBJ1-6; possible D gene TRBD1, 6 bases. Germline V lookup: CDR1 SGHTA, CDR2 FQGNSA. The CDR3 is made up of 16 amino acids. V gave up 5 bases and J gave up 3 bases, with 14 bases separating them. Full variable domain (outside the CDR3, taken from reference TRBV7-2 and TRBJ1-6): GAGVSQSPSNKVTEKGKDVELRCDPISGHTALYWYRQSLGQGLEFLIYFQGNSAPDKSGLPSDRFSAERTGGSVSTLTIQRTQQEDSAVYLCASSLFTGSYNSPLHFGNGTRLTVT.

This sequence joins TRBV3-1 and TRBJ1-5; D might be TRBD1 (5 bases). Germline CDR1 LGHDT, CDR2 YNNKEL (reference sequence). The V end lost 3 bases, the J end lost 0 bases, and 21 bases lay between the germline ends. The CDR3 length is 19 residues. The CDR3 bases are TGTGCCAGCAGCCACAAACCTGGACACTTAATACATAGCAATCAGCCCCAGCATTTT. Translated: CASSHKPGHLIHSNQPQHF.

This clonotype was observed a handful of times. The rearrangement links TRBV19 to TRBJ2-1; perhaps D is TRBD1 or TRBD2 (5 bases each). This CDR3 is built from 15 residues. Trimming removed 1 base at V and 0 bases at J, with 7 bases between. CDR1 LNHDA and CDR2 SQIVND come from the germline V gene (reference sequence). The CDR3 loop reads CASSIVGVSYNEQFF. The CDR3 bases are TGTGCCAGTAGTATAGTGGGGGTCTCCTACAATGAGCAGTTCTTC.

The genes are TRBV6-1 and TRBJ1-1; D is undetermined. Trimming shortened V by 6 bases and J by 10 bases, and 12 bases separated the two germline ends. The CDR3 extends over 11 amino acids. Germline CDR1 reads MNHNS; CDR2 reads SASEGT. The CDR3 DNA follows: TGTGCCAGCAGCGACCCCCTTGGAGCTTTCTTT. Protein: CASSDPLGAFF.

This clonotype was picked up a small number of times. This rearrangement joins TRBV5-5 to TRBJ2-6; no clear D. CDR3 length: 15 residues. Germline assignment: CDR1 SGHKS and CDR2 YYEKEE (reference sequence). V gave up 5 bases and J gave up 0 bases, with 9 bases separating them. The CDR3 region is CASRPDLSGANVLTF. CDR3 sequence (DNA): TGTGCCAGCAGGCCGGACCTCTCTGGGGCCAACGTCCTGACTTTC.

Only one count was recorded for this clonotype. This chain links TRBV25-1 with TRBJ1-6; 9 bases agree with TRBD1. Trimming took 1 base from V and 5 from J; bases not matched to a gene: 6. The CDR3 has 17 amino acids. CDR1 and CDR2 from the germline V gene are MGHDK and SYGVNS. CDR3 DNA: TGTGCCAGCAGTGAATTAGGGACAGGGTTAAATAATTCACCCCTCCACTTT. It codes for CASSELGTGLNNSPLHF.

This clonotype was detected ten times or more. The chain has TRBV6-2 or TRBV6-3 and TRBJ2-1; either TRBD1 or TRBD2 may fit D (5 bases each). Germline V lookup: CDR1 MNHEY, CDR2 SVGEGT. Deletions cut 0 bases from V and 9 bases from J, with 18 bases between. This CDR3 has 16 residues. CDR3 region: CASSYSSGSIFVEQFF. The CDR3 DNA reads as TGTGCCAGCAGTTACTCGTCAGGGAGCATCTTTGTTGAGCAGTTCTTC.

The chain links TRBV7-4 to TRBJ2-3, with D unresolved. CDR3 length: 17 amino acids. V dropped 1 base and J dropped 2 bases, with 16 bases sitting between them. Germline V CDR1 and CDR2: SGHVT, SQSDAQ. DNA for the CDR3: TGTGCCAGCAGCTTAGAAGCCGGGCCTACCCCCACAGATACGCAGTATTTT. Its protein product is CASSLEAGPTPTDTQYF.

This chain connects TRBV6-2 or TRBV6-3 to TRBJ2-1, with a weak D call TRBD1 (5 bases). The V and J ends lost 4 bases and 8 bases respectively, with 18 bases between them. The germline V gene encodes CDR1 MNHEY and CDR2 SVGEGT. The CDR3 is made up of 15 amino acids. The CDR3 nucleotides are TGTGCCAGCAGTTCCTTTCTTCAGGGTTTGGATGAGCAGTTCTTC. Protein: CASSSFLQGLDEQFF.

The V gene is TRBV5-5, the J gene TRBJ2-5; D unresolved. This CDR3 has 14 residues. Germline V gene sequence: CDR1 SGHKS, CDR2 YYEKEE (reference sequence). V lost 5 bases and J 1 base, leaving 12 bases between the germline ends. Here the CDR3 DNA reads TGTGCCAGCAGTTCAATCGAGCGCCAAGAGACCCAGTACTTC. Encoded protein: CASSSIERQETQYF.